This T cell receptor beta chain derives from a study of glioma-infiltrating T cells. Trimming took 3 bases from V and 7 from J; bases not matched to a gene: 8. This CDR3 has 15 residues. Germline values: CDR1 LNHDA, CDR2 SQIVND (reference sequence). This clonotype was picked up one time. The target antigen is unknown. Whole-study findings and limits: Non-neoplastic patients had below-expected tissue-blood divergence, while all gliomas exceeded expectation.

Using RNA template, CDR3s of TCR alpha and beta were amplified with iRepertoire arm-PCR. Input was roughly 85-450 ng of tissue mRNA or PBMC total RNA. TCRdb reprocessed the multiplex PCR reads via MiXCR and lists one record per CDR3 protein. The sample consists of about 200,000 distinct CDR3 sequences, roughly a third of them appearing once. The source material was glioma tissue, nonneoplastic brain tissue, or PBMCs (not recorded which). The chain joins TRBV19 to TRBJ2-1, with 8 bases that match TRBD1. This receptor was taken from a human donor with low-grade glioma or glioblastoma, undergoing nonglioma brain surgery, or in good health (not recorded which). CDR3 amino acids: CASSIGQGNRNEQFF. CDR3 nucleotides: TGTGCCAGTAGTATCGGACAGGGAAATCGGAATGAGCAGTTCTTC.